This T cell receptor beta chain comes out of a study of shared clonotypes between healthy human individuals. Study-wide background: Donors had three CD4 naive, three CD4 memory, two CD8 naive and one CD8 memory plate apiece.

CD45RO negativity and positive selection for CCR7 defined naive CD8 cells, a population that excluded terminally differentiated effector memory CD45RA+ cells. In germline, CDR1 is SGHRS, CDR2 YFSETQ. CDR3 size: 16 residues. Trimming removed 1 base from V and 3 bases from J, with 16 bases in between. Authors' processing steps: ImmunoSEQ only sent back junction sequences with no quality scores, so filtering was done differently. TCRdb keeps only in-frame clones here, not all; method: immunoSEQ multiplex PCR. Clonal size and the V and J genes are those of that table, whereas D and trimming came from the DNA. The sample includes approximately 2,000,000 clones, 93% of them seen just once. The study's findings and limits: The study drew on few donors, limiting represented genetic and exposure-history diversity. Depth was large, yet rarefaction showed that sorted-subset sequencing was incomplete.

As to this clone: Its specificity is not known.

The sequence was collected from a man aged 18 to 29 in good health. Some clones in this sample may be carry-over from other donors' samples. Input material: naive CD8+ T cells from PBMCs. The chain links TRBV5-1 to TRBJ1-1; D possibly corresponds to TRBD1 (5 bases). The CDR3 DNA follows: TGCGCCAGCAGCTTGCACCTACTTGAGGGGTACACTGAAGCTTTCTTT. Translating it yields CASSLHLLEGYTEAFF.